The 19 T cell receptor beta chains in this list originate from one sample, sequenced in a study of CD8 T cells in Susac syndrome. RNA, at roughly 0.45 to 1 ug, was reverse transcribed with random hexamers. Each CDR3 protein gets one entry after TCRdb re-called the immunoSEQ multiplex PCR reads with MiXCR. Of some 150,000 distinct CDR3 sequences listed, roughly 94% are singletons. Sequenced sample: CD4+ T cells from PBMCs. All receptors come from a human donor in good health.

The chain links TRBV2 to TRBJ1-4, with 9 bases lining up with TRBD1. Germline CDR1 reads SNHLY; CDR2 reads FYNNEI. J lost 0 bases, V lost 8 bases, and 10 bases had no gene match. The CDR3 runs 17 residues. The DNA for the CDR3 is TGTGCCAGCTTTCCGGGACAGGGCTTTGCAACTAATGAAAAACTGTTTTTT. Translating gives CASFPGQGFATNEKLFF.

The J gene is TRBJ1-2, the V gene TRBV19; 8 positions agree with TRBD1. CDR3 length equals 15 residues. V lost 6 bases, J lost 4 bases, and 10 bases stayed unmatched. Germline loops: CDR1 LNHDA, CDR2 SQIVND (reference sequence). CDR3 region: CASRSQAGGIYGYTF. CDR3 bases: TGTGCCAGTAGATCCCAGGCAGGGGGCATCTATGGCTACACCTTC.

The rearrangement uses TRBV20-1 and TRBJ2-3; TRBD2 agrees at 13 bases. The CDR3 extends over 19 amino acids. Germline trimming cut 1 base from V and 0 bases from J; bases unmatched to any gene: 10. Germline-derived CDR1 and CDR2 are DFQATT and SNEGSKA (reference sequence). The CDR3 here is CSARAPGTSGTLSTDTQYF. CDR3 nucleotides: TGCAGTGCTAGAGCCCCCGGGACTAGCGGGACCTTAAGCACAGATACGCAGTATTTT.

This chain joins TRBV9 and TRBJ1-2, with D possibly being TRBD1 (5 bases). V was shortened by 4 bases and J by 4 bases, with 11 bases between the two germline ends. Germline lookup yields CDR1 SGDLS and CDR2 YYNGEE. The CDR3 sequence is 13 residues long. The CDR3 DNA reads TGTGCCAGCAGCACAGGTCCCTCCTATGGCTACACCTTC. As protein: CASSTGPSYGYTF.

The chain recombines TRBV29-1 with TRBJ1-3; D gene uncertain. Germline CDR1 SQVTM, CDR2 ANQGSEA. The length of the CDR3 is 13 residues. Trimming shortened V by 6 bases and J by 0 bases, and 9 bases separated the two germline ends. CDR3 coding DNA: TGCAGCGTACCGGGCCCCTCTGGAAACACCATATATTTT. This encodes CSVPGPSGNTIYF. Full variable domain (missing parts from reference TRBV29-1 and TRBJ1-3): SAVISQKPSRDICQRGTSLTIQCQVDSQVTMMFWYRQQPGQSLTLIATANQGSEATYESGFVIDKFPISRPNLTFSTLTVSNMSPEDSSIYLCSVPGPSGNTIYFGEGSWLTVV.

The V gene is TRBV6-2 or TRBV6-3, the J gene TRBJ2-2, with D unclear. With 4 bases removed from V and 1 base from J, the gap between germline ends came to 7 bases. Germline-derived CDR1 and CDR2 are MNHEY and SVGEGT. This CDR3 has 14 amino acids. This chain's CDR3 is CASSSSMNTGELFF. CDR3 nucleotide sequence: TGTGCCAGCAGTTCGAGCATGAACACCGGGGAGCTGTTTTTT.

The J gene is TRBJ2-1, the V gene TRBV7-2, with TRBD2 matching 11 bases. The J segment lost 2 bases and the V segment lost 5 bases, leaving 2 bases of the junction unmatched. The CDR3 length is 15 residues. Germline CDR1 SGHTA, CDR2 FQGNSA. CDR3 amino acids: CASSPTSGAYNEQFF. CDR3 DNA sequence: TGTGCCAGCAGCCCGACTAGCGGGGCCTACAATGAGCAGTTCTTC.

This chain connects TRBV12-3 or TRBV12-4 to TRBJ2-5, with a tentative D call TRBD2 (5 bases). The CDR3 spans 13 residues. V was cut by 4 bases and J by 4 bases, with 10 bases left in between. CDR3 DNA sequence: TGTGCCAGCAGTTATGGACTCGGAGAGACCCAGTACTTC. It translates to CASSYGLGETQYF.

The chain links TRBV9 to TRBJ1-5; 9 bases are shared with TRBD1. V lost 3 bases, J lost 6 bases, and 4 bases stayed unmatched. This CDR3 spans 14 amino acids. Germline values: CDR1 SGDLS, CDR2 YYNGEE. DNA for the CDR3: TGTGCCAGCAGCGAACAGGGGGCTGTTCAGCCCCAGCATTTT. Amino acids: CASSEQGAVQPQHF.

The rearrangement links TRBV20-1 to TRBJ2-1; TRBD2 is a possible D gene (6 bases). Between the trimmed V and J ends, which lost 6 bases and 5 bases, there was a span of 17 bases. This CDR3 has 14 residues. CDR1 and CDR2 (germline): DFQATT, SNEGSKA (reference sequence). The CDR3 loop is CSALPSGSNNEQFF. The CDR3 DNA reads as TGCAGTGCACTCCCCAGCGGGTCGAACAATGAGCAGTTCTTC.

The J gene is TRBJ2-7, the V gene TRBV10-3; 12 nucleotides align to TRBD2. The J segment lost 5 bases and the V segment lost 5 bases, leaving 7 bases of the junction unmatched. Germline CDR1 ENHRY, CDR2 SYGVKD. The CDR3 has 15 amino acids. The CDR3 coding sequence is TGTGCCATCAGTCCTTCTAGCGGGAGGGCGGACGAGCAGTACTTC. Protein product: CAISPSSGRADEQYF.

The chain combines TRBV28 with TRBJ1-1, with a possible D match to TRBD1 (6 bases). CDR3 length equals 14 residues. Germline CDR1 is MDHEN and CDR2 is SYDVKM. The germline V and J ends were trimmed by 5 bases and 3 bases, with 13 bases remaining between them. DNA for the CDR3: TGTGCCAGCAGTAGTCAGGGGTTCTACACTGAAGCTTTCTTT. This translates into CASSSQGFYTEAFF.

This clonotype was seen a handful of times. V usage is TRBV10-3 and J usage is TRBJ1-2; maybe TRBD1 (5 bases). Per germline, CDR1 ENHRY and CDR2 SYGVKD. V gave up 4 bases and J gave up 0 bases, with 6 bases separating them. The CDR3 has 13 residues. CDR3 protein: CAISVGANYGYTF. The CDR3 region has the DNA TGTGCCATCAGTGTGGGGGCTAACTATGGCTACACCTTC.

This chain connects TRBV21-1 to TRBJ2-5; the tabulated D call, TRBD1, remains unverified against the DNA. TRBV21-1 is deemed a pseudogene. CDR3 length equals 14 residues. CDR3 nucleotides: TGTGCCAGCAGCAAAGGAGGCAGGGAAGAGACCCAGTACTTC. It is translated as CASSKGGREETQYF.

The gene calls are TRBV29-1 and TRBJ1-2; D uncertain. This CDR3 has 11 amino acids. CDR1 and CDR2 from the germline V gene are SQVTM and ANQGSEA. V lost 4 bases and J lost 2, with 5 bases in between. The DNA for the CDR3 is TGCAGCGTTGTAGCCAACTATGGCTACACCTTC. Protein: CSVVANYGYTF. Looking up the rest from reference TRBV29-1 and TRBJ1-2 gives the full variable domain: SAVISQKPSRDICQRGTSLTIQCQVDSQVTMMFWYRQQPGQSLTLIATANQGSEATYESGFVIDKFPISRPNLTFSTLTVSNMSPEDSSIYLCSVVANYGYTFGSGTRLTVV.

This rearrangement joins TRBV19 to TRBJ2-3, with 8 bases identical to TRBD2. Germline CDR1 and CDR2: LNHDA and SQIVND (reference sequence). V lost 6 bases and J lost 1; bases outside the gene matches: 0. The CDR3 extends over 13 amino acids. CDR3 region: CASRLAGTDTQYF. The CDR3 DNA sequence: TGTGCCAGTAGACTAGCGGGCACAGATACGCAGTATTTT.

This clonotype was recorded once. This chain joins TRBV3-1 and TRBJ2-6; no clear D. The length of the CDR3 is 15 residues. Trimming left V 0 bases short and J 1 base short, with 4 bases between. Germline V lookup: CDR1 LGHDT, CDR2 YNNKEL (reference sequence). The CDR3 is CASSQDGSGANVLTF. The CDR3 region has the DNA TGTGCCAGCAGCCAAGATGGATCTGGGGCCAACGTCCTGACTTTC.

This rearrangement joins TRBV18 to TRBJ2-1; the D gene could be TRBD1 or TRBD2 (6 bases each). This CDR3 comprises 14 residues. The V end was cut by 3 bases, the J end by 2 bases, with 8 bases between. Germline V gene data show CDR1 as KGHSH and CDR2 as LQKENI. The CDR3 loop reads CASSPGGAYNEQFF. CDR3 in DNA: TGTGCCAGCTCACCGGGGGGCGCCTACAATGAGCAGTTCTTC.

This chain uses TRBV4-2 with TRBJ2-1; TRBD2 matches at 8 bases. The CDR3 sequence is 16 residues long. Per the germline V gene, CDR1 is LGHNA and CDR2 is YNFKEQ. Losses at the gene ends were 0 bases for V and 10 bases for J; bases not matched to a gene: 11. Here the CDR3 reads CASSQEGRTSTREQFF. The CDR3 DNA sequence: TGTGCCAGCAGCCAAGAAGGTAGGACTAGCACAAGGGAGCAGTTCTTC.